One sample yielded the 30 T cell receptor beta chains listed below, sequenced in a study of CD8 T cells in ankylosing spondylitis (dated by TCRdb to the late 2010s). Library preparation was by 5' RACE. TCRdb lists the instrument as Illumina HiSeq 2500. TCRdb reworked the public reads: Q25 trimming with fastp, MiXCR clone assembly, productive beta chains retained. Duplicate CDR3 protein sequences are folded into a single record with the most common DNA and genes. The table for this sample lists around 250,000 distinct CDR3 sequences; approximately 11% of them were counted only once. The biggest ten clones account for 5.5% to 8% of the sample. The sample comprised blood, either unsorted or a sorted T cell fraction (not recorded which). The receptors come from a male donor with ankylosing spondylitis or in good health (not recorded which).

This clonotype was recorded a few times. The chain carries TRBV20-1 and TRBJ2-1, with D unresolved. V was pared by 0 bases and J by 0 bases, with 9 bases between. Germline values: CDR1 DFQATT, CDR2 SNEGSKA (reference sequence). This CDR3 contains 15 residues. CDR3 residues: CSARDYLLSYNEQFF. CDR3 in DNA: TGCAGTGCTAGAGATTACCTCCTCTCCTACAATGAGCAGTTCTTC.

The rearrangement joins TRBV5-1 to TRBJ2-7, with D perhaps matching TRBD2 (6 bases). The V end lost 0 bases, the J end lost 5 bases, and 15 bases lay between the germline ends. Germline CDR1 reads SGHRS; CDR2 reads YFSETQ. The CDR3 is 15 amino acids. CDR3 bases: TGCGCCAGCAGCTTGGAGGCGGGAATATCCCACGAGCAGTACTTC. Its translation is CASSLEAGISHEQYF.

This clonotype was counted only a few times. The chain uses TRBV20-1 and TRBJ1-2; D gene uncertain. The length of the CDR3 is 15 residues. The ends were cut back, 6 bases at V and 4 bases at J, with 21 bases in the middle. The V gene's germline CDR1 is DFQATT and CDR2 SNEGSKA (reference sequence). The DNA of the CDR3 is TGCAGTGCCCCGGCGGGGAACCTGGATACCTATGGCTACACCTTC. Translated, it gives CSAPAGNLDTYGYTF.

This clonotype has ten or more counts. The chain links TRBV29-1 to TRBJ1-1; D possibly corresponds to TRBD1 (6 bases). The CDR3 contains 14 residues. The V gene lost 7 bases and the J gene lost 4 bases, with 19 bases spanning the gap. Germline assignment: CDR1 SQVTM and CDR2 ANQGSEA. In nucleotides, the CDR3 is TGCAGCGCCCTCCGGGGAACAGGGTCCACTGAAGCTTTCTTT. Amino acid sequence: CSALRGTGSTEAFF. Drawing the rest from reference TRBV29-1 and TRBJ1-1, the complete variable domain is SAVISQKPSRDICQRGTSLTIQCQVDSQVTMMFWYRQQPGQSLTLIATANQGSEATYESGFVIDKFPISRPNLTFSTLTVSNMSPEDSSIYLCSALRGTGSTEAFFGQGTRLTVV.

This clonotype has only a few counts. The V call is TRBV5-1, the J call TRBJ2-7; TRBD2 aligns across 11 bases. CDR3 length: 15 amino acids. CDR1 and CDR2 (germline): SGHRS, YFSETQ. The trim removed 0 bases at V and 6 bases at J, leaving 5 bases unmatched. The DNA for the CDR3 is TGCGCCAGCAGCTTGGGAGTTAGCGGGAGGGTCGAGCAGTACTTC. Residues: CASSLGVSGRVEQYF.

This clonotype appeared a few times. The chain recombines TRBV7-2 with TRBJ1-3; D gene ambiguous. CDR1 is SGHTA, CDR2 FQGNSA, per germline. The CDR3 has 15 amino acids. Trimming shortened V by 2 bases and J by 4 bases, and 12 bases separated the two germline ends. Here the CDR3 DNA reads TGTGCCAGCAGCTTAACTGGGGTTGGCGGAAACACCATATATTTT. This sequence encodes CASSLTGVGGNTIYF.

This clonotype was seen only a few times. The rearrangement uses TRBV9 and TRBJ1-5; 7 positions match TRBD1. The CDR3 spans 15 residues. V was pared by 0 bases and J by 4 bases, with 4 bases of the junction left unmatched. The germline V gene has CDR1 SGDLS and CDR2 YYNGEE. The CDR3 sequence: CASSVGQGLNQPQHF. The CDR3 bases are TGTGCCAGCAGCGTAGGACAGGGACTAAATCAGCCCCAGCATTTT.

This clonotype was seen at least ten times. The V and J genes are TRBV5-1 and TRBJ2-7; possibly TRBD1 for D (5 bases). This CDR3 region has 15 residues. Trimming shortened V by 0 bases and J by 5 bases, and 15 bases separated the two germline ends. CDR1 and CDR2 from the germline V gene are SGHRS and YFSETQ. CDR3 amino acids: CASSLEGQKAHEQYF. DNA of the CDR3: TGCGCCAGCAGCTTGGAAGGACAAAAGGCCCACGAGCAGTACTTC.

The sample holds a few counts of this clonotype. The chain uses TRBV11-2 and TRBJ2-7; 12 bases line up with TRBD2. Losses at the gene ends were 6 bases for V and 3 bases for J; bases not matched to a gene: 9. The CDR3 has 16 amino acids. The germline gives CDR1 SGHAT, CDR2 FQNNGV. The CDR3 nucleotides read TGTGCCAGCAGGGGGCCAGGACTAGCGGGGAACTACGAGCAGTACTTC. Translated, it gives CASRGPGLAGNYEQYF.

This clonotype was counted at least ten times. This sequence joins TRBV11-2 and TRBJ2-5; 7 positions match TRBD1. The CDR3 sequence is 15 residues long. CDR1 SGHAT and CDR2 FQNNGV come from the germline V gene. The junction had 5 bases not matched to a gene; V was cut back by 0 bases and J by 4 bases. DNA of the CDR3: TGTGCCAGCAGCTTAGACGGGTCAGGGGGAGAGACCCAGTACTTC. Translating gives CASSLDGSGGETQYF.

A few counts support this clonotype. V is TRBV28 and J is TRBJ1-6; D is possibly TRBD1 (5 bases). Between the trimmed V and J ends, which lost 3 bases and 11 bases, there was a span of 20 bases. The germline CDR1 and CDR2 sequences are MDHEN and SYDVKM. This CDR3 has 16 amino acids. The CDR3 loop is CASSFTPQGGGPPLHF. CDR3 DNA: TGTGCCAGCAGTTTCACCCCCCAGGGAGGTGGGCCACCCCTCCACTTT.

This clonotype occurred many times. This chain joins TRBV12-3 or TRBV12-4 and TRBJ1-4; D perhaps matches TRBD1 (5 bases). CDR3 length: 16 amino acids. V was shortened by 3 bases and J by 0 bases, with 11 bases between the two germline ends. The CDR3 DNA reads as TGTGCCAGCAGTTTGAGGGTGGGGGCAACTAATGAAAAACTGTTTTTT. Amino acids: CASSLRVGATNEKLFF.

In this sample, this clonotype turned up a few times. The J gene is TRBJ1-2, the V gene TRBV5-1; a weak D match, TRBD1 (5 bases). Germline V gene sequence: CDR1 SGHRS, CDR2 YFSETQ. CDR3 length equals 15 residues. The ends were cut back, 3 bases at V and 5 bases at J, with 17 bases in the middle. The CDR3 DNA reads TGCGCCAGCAGCTCCACAGGTGGGGGAGGATATGGCTACACCTTC. This codes for CASSSTGGGGYGYTF.

The chain combines TRBV12-3 or TRBV12-4 with TRBJ2-2; weak D call: TRBD2 (5 bases). CDR3 size: 15 residues. The V gene lost 8 bases and the J gene lost 0 bases, with 13 bases spanning the gap. CDR3 sequence: CASPGKSANTGELFF. The CDR3 bases are TGTGCCAGCCCGGGAAAATCGGCGAACACCGGGGAGCTGTTTTTT.

This clonotype was counted many times. The V call is TRBV27, the J call TRBJ1-1, with 11 bases fitting TRBD1. CDR3 length equals 16 residues. J lost 3 bases, V lost 6 bases, and 9 bases had no gene match. Germline values: CDR1 MNHEY, CDR2 SMNVEV (reference sequence). The CDR3, as DNA: TGTGCCAGCAGGGAGGACAGGGGGCTGGTGTACACTGAAGCTTTCTTT. As protein: CASREDRGLVYTEAFF.

This clonotype was picked up many times. This chain links TRBV29-1 with TRBJ2-3; 11 positions match TRBD2. Trimming cost V 0 bases and J 6 bases; bases outside gene matches: 5. The germline CDR1 and CDR2 sequences are SQVTM and ANQGSEA. The CDR3 consists of 15 residues. For the CDR3, the DNA is TGCAGCGTTGAAGAAACGACTAGCGGGGCTGATACGCAGTATTTT. Protein product: CSVEETTSGADTQYF.

The chain has TRBV25-1 and TRBJ2-1, with D perhaps given as TRBD1 or TRBD2 (6 bases each). The V end lost 6 bases, the J end lost 9 bases, and 12 bases lay between the germline ends. This CDR3 is built from 12 residues. Per germline, CDR1 MGHDK and CDR2 SYGVNS. CDR3 amino acids: CASSGGGLEQFF. In DNA, the CDR3 is TGTGCCAGCAGCGGAGGGGGGCTTGAGCAGTTCTTC. The variable domain in full, with the rest retrieved from reference TRBV25-1 and TRBJ2-1, is EADIYQTPRYLVIGTGKKITLECSQTMGHDKMYWYQQDPGMELHLIHYSYGVNSTEKGDLSSESTVSRIRTEHFPLTLESARPSHTSQYLCASSGGGLEQFFGPGTRLTVL.

This clonotype showed up many times. The chain links TRBV20-1 to TRBJ2-7; TRBD1 matches at 9 bases. Germline lookup yields CDR1 DFQATT and CDR2 SNEGSKA (reference sequence). V shed 5 bases, J shed 2 bases, and the junction held 16 bases outside the gene matches. The CDR3 runs to 17 residues. CDR3 loop: CSAPPGTGPDFAYEQYF. The CDR3 coding sequence is TGCAGTGCTCCCCCTGGGACAGGGCCCGACTTCGCCTACGAGCAGTACTTC.

This clonotype was observed a few times. This chain links TRBV29-1 with TRBJ1-2; D remains unclear. This CDR3 is 11 amino acids long. From germline, CDR1 is SQVTM and CDR2 ANQGSEA. V lost 7 bases, J lost 8 bases, and 14 bases lay in between. The DNA for the CDR3 is TGCAGCGCCATGGGAGGTGGAGGCTACACCTTC. This encodes CSAMGGGGYTF. The full variable domain, rest sourced from reference TRBV29-1 and TRBJ1-2, is SAVISQKPSRDICQRGTSLTIQCQVDSQVTMMFWYRQQPGQSLTLIATANQGSEATYESGFVIDKFPISRPNLTFSTLTVSNMSPEDSSIYLCSAMGGGGYTFGSGTRLTVV.

The rearrangement joins TRBV29-1 to TRBJ2-1; D gene uncertain. The CDR3 is 10 amino acids. Trimming cost V 5 bases and J 5 bases, with 4 bases left between them. Germline V gene lookup returns CDR1 SQVTM and CDR2 ANQGSEA. CDR3 amino acids: CSVWDNEQFF. As DNA, the CDR3 is TGCAGCGTTTGGGACAATGAGCAGTTCTTC.

This clonotype came up many times. The rearrangement joins TRBV5-1 to TRBJ2-5; TRBD2 matches 10 bases. The V segment lost 0 bases and the J segment 1 base; nucleotides outside the gene matches: 3. This CDR3 has 16 residues. Per the germline V gene, CDR1 is SGHRS and CDR2 is YFSETQ. CDR3 region: CASSLVPSGGQETQYF. The DNA of the CDR3 is TGCGCCAGCAGCTTGGTCCCTAGCGGGGGCCAAGAGACCCAGTACTTC. The full variable domain, completed using reference TRBV5-1 and TRBJ2-5, is KAGVTQTPRYLIKTRGQQVTLSCSPISGHRSVSWYQQTPGQGLQFLFEYFSETQRNKGNFPGRFSGRQFSNSRSEMNVSTLELGDSALYLCASSLVPSGGQETQYFGPGTRLLVL.

J is TRBJ2-4 and V is TRBV21-1; the D call of TRBD1 is as the table states it, not checked on the DNA. TRBV21-1 is described as a pseudogene. The CDR3 has 17 residues. The CDR3 spells CASSKSGDGIAKNIQYF. The CDR3 DNA is TGTGCCAGCAGCAAAAGTGGGGACGGGATAGCCAAAAACATTCAGTACTTC.

This clonotype was detected many times. The chain carries TRBV12-3 or TRBV12-4 and TRBJ1-6, with 11 positions matching TRBD1. V dropped 4 bases and J dropped 1; count of bases not matched to a gene: 6. CDR3 length: 18 residues. CDR3 sequence reads: CASSSGQGAISYNSPLHF. CDR3 DNA: TGTGCCAGCAGTTCCGGACAGGGGGCAATATCCTATAATTCACCCCTCCACTTT.

In this sample, this clonotype turned up a few times. The CDR3 spells CASDPQRGRGQYQPQHF. For the CDR3, the DNA is TGTGCCAGCGACCCTCAAAGGGGCAGGGGGCAATATCAGCCCCAGCATTTT. The V gene is TRBV7-8, the J gene TRBJ1-5; 8 bases line up with TRBD1. Germline V gene data show CDR1 as SGHVS and CDR2 as FQNEAQ. This CDR3 spans 17 amino acids. Trimming removed 8 bases from V and 5 bases from J; junction bases left unmatched: 17. The whole variable domain, filled in from reference TRBV7-8 and TRBJ1-5, reads GAGVSQSPRYKVAKRGQDVALRCDPISGHVSLFWYQQALGQGPEFLTYFQNEAQLDKSGLPSDRFFAERPEGSVSTLKIQRTQQEDSAVYLCASDPQRGRGQYQPQHFGDGTRLSIL.

A word on this clonotype: This clone may be a read error of a much larger clone one base away. The chain couples TRBV6-4 to TRBJ2-3; tentatively, D is TRBD2 (6 bases). The V end was cut by 3 bases, the J end by 5 bases, with 9 bases between. Germline CDR1 is MRHNA and CDR2 is SNTAGT. This CDR3 is 13 amino acids long. Here the CDR3 DNA reads TGTGCCAGCAGTGAAGCGGGCATAGATACGCAGTATTTT. It encodes CASSEAGIDTQYF.

This clonotype was seen ten or more times. The V and J genes are TRBV6-1 and TRBJ1-2, with 7 bases aligning to TRBD1. Germline CDR1 reads MNHNS; CDR2 reads SASEGT. V trimming: 8 bases; J trimming: 5 bases; junction bases outside the gene matches: 8. The CDR3 has 13 residues. The CDR3 sequence: CASCDRANYGYTF. The CDR3 nucleotides read TGTGCCAGCTGCGACAGGGCAAATTATGGCTACACCTTC.

This clonotype was found many times. This chain links TRBV10-3 with TRBJ1-5, with D uncertain. The CDR3 covers 13 residues. Germline values: CDR1 ENHRY, CDR2 SYGVKD. V lost 7 bases, J lost 4 bases, and 11 bases lay in between. In nucleotides, the CDR3 is TGTGCCATCACGCCAGAGCAGAATCAGCCCCAGCATTTT. It codes for CAITPEQNQPQHF.

The J gene is TRBJ2-2, the V gene TRBV7-6; D remains unclear. This CDR3 is built from 16 residues. Germline V lookup: CDR1 SGHVS, CDR2 FNYEAQ. Trimming shortened V by 5 bases and J by 4 bases, and 17 bases separated the two germline ends. The CDR3 loop reads CASSPTRPVITGELFF. The CDR3 DNA sequence: TGTGCCAGCAGCCCAACCCGGCCCGTAATCACCGGGGAGCTGTTTTTT.

There are many counts of this clonotype. V and J are TRBV11-1 and TRBJ2-1; D remains unclear. This CDR3 comprises 13 residues. V lost 4 bases and J 6 bases, leaving 10 bases between the germline ends. The germline CDR1 and CDR2 sequences are SGHAT and FQDESV (reference sequence). The CDR3 region has the DNA TGTGCCAGCAGCTCAGGTACCGGCAATGAGCAGTTCTTC. Translation: CASSSGTGNEQFF.

This clonotype occurred a few times. A much larger clone is a single base away; this may be a read error. V and J are TRBV24-1 and TRBJ2-2; no firm D call. CDR3 length: 13 amino acids. CDR1 and CDR2 from the germline V gene are KGHDR and SFDVKD. Between the trimmed V and J ends, which lost 4 bases and 6 bases, there was a span of 8 bases. This CDR3 is CATSDLNAGELFF. In DNA form, the CDR3 reads TGTGCCACCAGTGACTTAAACGCCGGGGAGCTGTTTTTT.